Only a few counts were recorded for the clone carrying this T cell receptor (beta chain). The data derive from a study of blood T cells in healthy people across ages. Together with a sample-barcoded 5' primer, a J-beta primer mix was included in a second PCR lasting about 7 to 12 cycles. One entry per CDR3 protein, called by TCRdb with MiXCR from the 5' RACE reads. The table shows roughly 680,000 distinct CDR3 sequences, with around 20% occurring only once. There are 18 residues in the CDR3. The germline CDR1 and CDR2 sequences are MDHEN and SYDVKM. V lost 5 bases and J lost 8, with 27 bases in between.

Material: blood. The clonotype was recovered from a man in his 70s in good health. This chain connects TRBV28 to TRBJ1-4; the D is unclear. The CDR3 bases are TGTGCCAGCAGTGTCCCAGCCGGGTTAGTCGGCCTTGGAGAAAAACTGTTTTTT. Its translation: CASSVPAGLVGLGEKLFF. Together with reference TRBV28 and TRBJ1-4, the CDR3 gives the full variable domain: DVKVTQSSRYLVKRTGEKVFLECVQDMDHENMFWYRQDPGLGLRLIYFSYDVKMKEKGDIPEGYSVSREKKERFSLILESASTNQTSMYLCASSVPAGLVGLGEKLFFGSGTQLSVL.